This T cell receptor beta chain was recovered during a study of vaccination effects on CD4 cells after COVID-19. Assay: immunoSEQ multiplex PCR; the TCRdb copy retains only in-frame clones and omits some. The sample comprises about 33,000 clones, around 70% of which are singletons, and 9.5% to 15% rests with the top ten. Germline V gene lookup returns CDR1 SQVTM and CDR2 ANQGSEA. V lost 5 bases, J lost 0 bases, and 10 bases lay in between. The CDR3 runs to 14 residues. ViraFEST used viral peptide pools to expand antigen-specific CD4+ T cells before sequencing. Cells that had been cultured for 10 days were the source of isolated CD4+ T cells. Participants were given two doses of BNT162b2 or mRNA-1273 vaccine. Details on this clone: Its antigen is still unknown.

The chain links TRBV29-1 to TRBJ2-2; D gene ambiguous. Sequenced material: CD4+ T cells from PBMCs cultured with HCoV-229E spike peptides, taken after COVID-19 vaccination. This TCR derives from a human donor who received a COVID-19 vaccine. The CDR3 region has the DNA TGCAGCGTTCGATCGCGGACGAACACCGGGGAGCTGTTTTTT. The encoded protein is CSVRSRTNTGELFF.